This T cell receptor (beta chain) was recovered during a study of T-cell reconstitution after alpha-beta-depleted transplantation in children. Study-wide points: After transplant, high TCRbeta diversity at day 60 in some patients arose from surviving recipient T cells and thymic progenitors.

The germline V and J ends were trimmed by 8 bases and 3 bases, with 10 bases remaining between them. This CDR3 has 12 residues. The germline V gene encodes CDR1 MNHEY and CDR2 SMNVEV (reference sequence). As it was prepared, the TCRbeta library received unique molecular identifiers. One entry per CDR3 protein, called by TCRdb with MiXCR from the PCR reads. The sample carries some 600,000 distinct CDR3 sequences, 10% to 15% recorded once. This clonotype was counted a few times. The antigen remains undetermined. This rearrangement joins TRBV27 to TRBJ1-2; D possibly corresponds to TRBD1 (5 bases). The TCR sequence derives from a male patient younger than 18 who had a stem cell transplant for acute myeloid leukemia, so the T cells may come from the graft donor. The material sequenced was PBMCs, mostly from graft donor cells, taken 360 days after TCRalphabeta/CD19-depleted stem cell transplant. This CDR3 reads CASSDTYYGYTF. CDR3 sequence (DNA): TGTGCCAGCTCGGACACCTACTATGGCTACACCTTC.